This TCR beta chain was retrieved from a study of T cell clonotyping in hematopoietic cell transplantation. Turning to the study itself: Pretransplant recipient samples were taken after cytoreduction.

Germline values: CDR1 LNHNV, CDR2 YYDKDF (reference sequence). Trimming cost V 0 bases and J 0 bases, with 6 bases left between them. This CDR3 is built from 14 residues. Assay: immunoSEQ multiplex PCR; the TCRdb copy retains only in-frame clones and omits some. The sample lists tens of thousands of clones; around 84% were seen once. Time point indicated: recipient sample about 28 days before transplant, after cytoreduction. This receptor was taken from a man in his sixties with biphenotypic leukemia. Some clones in this sample may be carry-over from other donors' samples. The V call is TRBV15, the J call TRBJ2-7; no clear D. Specimen: peripheral blood mononuclear cells, collected before stem cell transplant. CDR3 bases: TGTGCCACCAGCAGAGAGGAGAGCTCCTACGAGCAGTACTTC. Its protein product is CATSREESSYEQYF.